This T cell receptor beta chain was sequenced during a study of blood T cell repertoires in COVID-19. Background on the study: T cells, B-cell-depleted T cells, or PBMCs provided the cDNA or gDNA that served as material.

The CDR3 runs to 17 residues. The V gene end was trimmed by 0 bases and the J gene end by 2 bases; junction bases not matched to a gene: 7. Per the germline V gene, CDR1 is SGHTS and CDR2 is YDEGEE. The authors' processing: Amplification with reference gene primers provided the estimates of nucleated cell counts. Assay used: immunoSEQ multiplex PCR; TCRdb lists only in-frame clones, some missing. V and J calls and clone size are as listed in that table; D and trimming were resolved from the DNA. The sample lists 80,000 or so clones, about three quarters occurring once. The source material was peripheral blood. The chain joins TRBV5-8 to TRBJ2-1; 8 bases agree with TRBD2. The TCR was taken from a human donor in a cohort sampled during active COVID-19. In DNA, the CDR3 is TGTGCCAGCAGCTTGGCCGCAACTAGCGGTCCCTACAATGAGCAGTTCTTC. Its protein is CASSLAATSGPYNEQFF.